These T cell receptor beta chains were read from a single sample in a study of cytomegalovirus exposure and HLA in healthy donors. Using immunoSEQ multiplex PCR, the repertoire was profiled, and TCRdb retains in-frame clones only, with some absent. The table lists 120,000 or so clones, 75% to 90% of them singletons. Sample: PBMCs. These receptors came from a young man in good health and CMV-seronegative. CDR3s include the opening cysteine and the closing phenylalanine or tryptophan. The order of the fields is D gene, J gene, V gene, clone size, CDR3 protein, CDR3 DNA. The D gene is left open where the match is weak. The size entry is marked missing in some rows and otherwise reads once, few, many or a size class.

D: -; J: TRBJ2-6; V: TRBV11-2; size: -; CDR3: CASSLRRTSGANGLTF; DNA: TGTGCCAGCAGCTTAAGGCGGACCTCTGGGGCCAACGGCCTGACTTTC
D: TRBD2; J: TRBJ2-3; V: TRBV5-4; size: once; CDR3: CASSLWPAGALNSTDTQYF; DNA: TGTGCCAGCAGCTTGTGGCCAGCGGGGGCCCTCAATTCCACAGATACGCAGTATTTT
D: -; J: TRBJ1-3; V: TRBV19; size: -; CDR3: CASSGVSGNTIYF; DNA: TGTGCCAGTAGCGGGGTTTCTGGAAACACCATATATTTT
D: -; J: TRBJ2-7; V: TRBV6-1; size: -; CDR3: CASTKTGLDEQYF; DNA: TGTGCCAGCACAAAGACAGGATTAGACGAGCAGTACTTC
D: TRBD1; J: TRBJ1-1; V: TRBV19; size: -; CDR3: CASSIEQGRNTEAFF; DNA: TGTGCCAGTAGTATAGAACAGGGGCGGAACACTGAAGCTTTCTTT
D: -; J: TRBJ2-6; V: TRBV4-1; size: few; CDR3: CASSQDRGGANVLTF; DNA: TGCGCCAGCAGCCAAGACAGGGGTGGGGCCAACGTCCTGACTTTC
D: -; J: TRBJ1-1; V: TRBV7-9; size: -; CDR3: CASSLVGGSNTEAFF; DNA: TGTGCCAGCAGCTTAGTTGGAGGGTCGAACACTGAAGCTTTCTTT
D: -; J: TRBJ2-7; V: TRBV13; size: once; CDR3: CANSLGKTYEQYF; DNA: TGTGCCAACAGCTTAGGTAAAACCTACGAGCAGTACTTC
D: TRBD1; J: TRBJ1-6; V: TRBV19; size: -; CDR3: CASSDRESYNSPLHF; DNA: TGTGCCAGTAGTGACAGGGAAAGCTATAATTCACCCCTCCACTTT
D: TRBD1; J: TRBJ2-7; V: TRBV27; size: -; CDR3: CASSFNPGGQREQYF; DNA: TGTGCCAGCAGTTTTAACCCAGGGGGTCAGCGCGAGCAGTACTTC
D: TRBD1; J: TRBJ2-7; V: TRBV10-3; size: -; CDR3: CAIRPGQKDEQYF; DNA: TGTGCCATCAGACCGGGACAGAAGGACGAGCAGTACTTC
D: -; J: TRBJ1-4; V: TRBV4-3; size: -; CDR3: CASSQERGEKLFF; DNA: TGCGCCAGCAGCCAAGAAAGGGGAGAAAAACTGTTTTTT
D: TRBD1; J: TRBJ2-7; V: TRBV10-2; size: -; CDR3: CASSPSGDRGRYEQYF; DNA: TGCGCCAGCAGCCCATCGGGGGACAGGGGGCGTTACGAGCAGTACTTC
D: TRBD2; J: TRBJ2-3; V: TRBV4-1; size: -; CDR3: CASSLRGGTSDTQYF; DNA: TGCGCCAGCAGTCTACGCGGGGGGACCTCAGATACGCAGTATTTT
D: TRBD2; J: TRBJ2-3; V: TRBV4-2; size: -; CDR3: CASSQDDFSRGGPDTQYF; DNA: TGTGCCAGCAGCCAAGATGACTTCTCGCGGGGGGGTCCAGATACGCAGTATTTT
D: -; J: TRBJ2-2; V: TRBV10-3; size: -; CDR3: CASTQTVANTGELFF; DNA: TGTGCCTCCACGCAGACAGTTGCGAACACCGGGGAGCTGTTTTTT
D: -; J: TRBJ1-5; V: TRBV10-3; size: -; CDR3: CAISDPRNQPQHF; DNA: TGTGCCATCAGCGACCCCAGGAATCAGCCCCAGCATTTT
D: -; J: TRBJ2-5; V: TRBV7-8; size: -; CDR3: CASSLYGSQETQYF; DNA: TGTGCCAGCAGCTTATATGGCAGTCAAGAGACCCAGTACTTC
D: TRBD1; J: TRBJ2-3; V: TRBV6-4; size: medium-sized; CDR3: CASSDSSGTATDTQYF; DNA: TGTGCCAGCAGTGACTCTTCCGGGACAGCCACAGATACGCAGTATTTT
D: -; J: TRBJ2-7; V: TRBV7-8; size: once; CDR3: CASSLMSARGRLAVYEQYF; DNA: TGTGCCAGCAGCTTAATGTCAGCCAGGGGCCGGCTAGCGGTTTACGAGCAGTACTTC
D: -; J: TRBJ2-7; V: TRBV4-3; size: -; CDR3: CASSQDIDRFYEQYF; DNA: TGCGCCAGCAGCCAAGATATAGACAGATTCTACGAGCAGTACTTC
D: TRBD2; J: TRBJ2-7; V: TRBV11-2; size: -; CDR3: CASSLGELGTTEVIYEQYF; DNA: TGTGCCAGCAGCTTAGGGGAACTTGGGACTACTGAGGTTATTTACGAGCAGTACTTC
D: TRBD1; J: TRBJ1-2; V: TRBV7-2; size: -; CDR3: CASSWDRRSVGGYTF; DNA: TGTGCCAGCAGCTGGGACAGGCGGAGTGTAGGCGGCTACACCTTC
D: TRBD2; J: TRBJ2-2; V: TRBV5-1; size: once; CDR3: CASSPPGRGATGELFF; DNA: TGCGCCAGCAGCCCCCCCGGGAGGGGGGCGACCGGGGAGCTGTTTTTT
D: -; J: TRBJ2-3; V: TRBV11-2; size: -; CDR3: CASSLVPGGTDTQYF; DNA: TGTGCCAGCAGCTTGGTACCAGGGGGCACAGATACGCAGTATTTT
D: TRBD2; J: TRBJ2-1; V: TRBV6-4; size: -; CDR3: CASSLAASGGHEQFF; DNA: TGTGCCAGCAGCCTGGCGGCTAGCGGGGGCCATGAGCAGTTCTTC
D: TRBD1; J: TRBJ2-5; V: TRBV19; size: -; CDR3: CASSSTPTGVETQYF; DNA: TGTGCCAGTAGTTCCACCCCCACAGGGGTAGAGACCCAGTACTTC
D: TRBD1; J: TRBJ1-2; V: TRBV19; size: -; CDR3: CASSIGTVPGYTF; DNA: TGTGCCAGTAGTATCGGGACAGTACCTGGCTACACCTTC
D: TRBD2; J: TRBJ2-2; V: TRBV9; size: -; CDR3: CASSVAPLAVYTGELFF; DNA: TGTGCCAGCAGCGTAGCCCCGCTAGCGGTGTACACCGGGGAGCTGTTTTTT
D: -; J: TRBJ2-3; V: TRBV4-1; size: -; CDR3: CASSQERTPYTQYF; DNA: TGCGCCAGCAGCCAAGAAAGGACTCCGTATACGCAGTATTTT
D: TRBD1; J: TRBJ1-6; V: TRBV2; size: -; CDR3: CASSGTGGNNSPLHF; DNA: TGTGCCAGCAGTGGGACAGGGGGGAATAATTCACCCCTCCACTTT
D: TRBD2; J: TRBJ2-7; V: TRBV11-2; size: -; CDR3: CASSFRTSGVGEQYF; DNA: TGTGCCAGCAGCTTCCGGACTAGCGGGGTCGGGGAGCAGTACTTC
D: TRBD1; J: TRBJ1-2; V: TRBV11-2; size: -; CDR3: CASSLFAGQNYGYTF; DNA: TGTGCCAGCAGCTTATTTGCGGGACAGAACTATGGCTACACCTTC
D: -; J: TRBJ1-2; V: TRBV18; size: -; CDR3: CASSPQGGPGNGYTF; DNA: TGTGCCAGCTCACCTCAAGGAGGGCCGGGGAATGGCTACACCTTC
D: -; J: TRBJ1-2; V: TRBV20-1; size: -; CDR3: CSARDYGYTF; DNA: TGCAGTGCACGGGACTATGGCTACACCTTC
D: -; J: TRBJ2-5; V: TRBV7-2; size: once; CDR3: CASSLTSGAGDETQYF; DNA: TGTGCCAGCAGCTTAACGTCAGGAGCGGGTGACGAGACCCAGTACTTC
D: -; J: TRBJ2-5; V: TRBV5-1; size: -; CDR3: CASSLANQGGETQYF; DNA: TGCGCCAGCAGCTTGGCCAACCAGGGCGGAGAGACCCAGTACTTC
D: TRBD2; J: TRBJ2-6; V: TRBV6-1; size: -; CDR3: CASSQGEGNSGANVLTF; DNA: TGTGCCAGCAGTCAAGGGGAGGGAAACTCTGGGGCCAACGTCCTGACTTTC
D: -; J: TRBJ1-1; V: TRBV6-5; size: -; CDR3: CASNNGGTEAFF; DNA: TGTGCCAGCAACAACGGGGGCACTGAAGCTTTCTTT
D: TRBD1; J: TRBJ1-3; V: TRBV10-2; size: -; CDR3: CASNMGQGAGNTIYF; DNA: TGCGCCAGCAACATGGGACAGGGGGCTGGAAACACCATATATTTT
D: -; J: TRBJ2-1; V: TRBV2; size: -; CDR3: CASSGDIADEQFF; DNA: TGTGCCAGCAGTGGGGACATTGCAGATGAGCAGTTCTTC
D: -; J: TRBJ1-1; V: TRBV4-3; size: -; CDR3: CASSQDGGTEAFF; DNA: TGCGCCAGCAGCCAAGACGGGGGGACTGAAGCTTTCTTT
D: -; J: TRBJ2-4; V: TRBV7-9; size: -; CDR3: CASSLDVGPSFF; DNA: TGTGCCAGCAGCTTAGATGTTGGGCCCAGCTTCTTC
D: -; J: TRBJ1-2; V: TRBV9; size: -; CDR3: CASSDRDTNYGYTF; DNA: TGTGCCAGCAGCGACCGGGACACTAACTATGGCTACACCTTC
D: -; J: TRBJ1-1; V: TRBV5-1; size: -; CDR3: CASRAFTEAFF; DNA: TGCGCCAGCAGGGCTTTCACTGAAGCTTTCTTT
D: TRBD1; J: TRBJ1-1; V: TRBV7-2; size: -; CDR3: CASIEGQGMNTEAFF; DNA: TGTGCCAGCATCGAAGGACAGGGGATGAACACTGAAGCTTTCTTT
D: -; J: TRBJ2-7; V: TRBV29-1; size: few; CDR3: CSVEEPETSRYF; DNA: TGCAGCGTTGAGGAGCCAGAGACCAGTCGGTACTTC
D: -; J: TRBJ1-5; V: TRBV27; size: -; CDR3: CASSLIGTNNQPQHF; DNA: TGTGCCAGCAGTTTGATAGGGACAAACAATCAGCCCCAGCATTTT
D: -; J: TRBJ2-1; V: TRBV6-4; size: -; CDR3: CASSDSRRSSYNEQFF; DNA: TGTGCCAGCAGTGACTCACGAAGGAGCTCCTACAATGAGCAGTTCTTC
D: TRBD1; J: TRBJ1-1; V: TRBV7-9; size: -; CDR3: CASSLASGGAGSEAFF; DNA: TGTGCCAGCAGCTTAGCGTCAGGGGGCGCCGGGTCTGAAGCTTTCTTT
D: TRBD2; J: TRBJ2-5; V: TRBV7-2; size: -; CDR3: CASSPWSRGAQETQYF; DNA: TGTGCCAGCAGCCCCTGGTCGCGGGGGGCTCAAGAGACCCAGTACTTC
D: -; J: TRBJ1-5; V: TRBV2; size: -; CDR3: CASSEDSFKYQPQHF; DNA: TGTGCCAGCAGTGAAGACAGCTTCAAATATCAGCCCCAGCATTTT
D: -; J: TRBJ1-1; V: TRBV5-7; size: -; CDR3: CASSSVSEAFF; DNA: TGTGCCAGCAGCTCGGTCTCTGAAGCTTTCTTT
D: -; J: TRBJ1-5; V: TRBV4-1; size: few; CDR3: CASSLDGGRNNQPQHF; DNA: TGCGCCAGCAGCCTAGACGGGGGAAGGAACAATCAGCCCCAGCATTTT